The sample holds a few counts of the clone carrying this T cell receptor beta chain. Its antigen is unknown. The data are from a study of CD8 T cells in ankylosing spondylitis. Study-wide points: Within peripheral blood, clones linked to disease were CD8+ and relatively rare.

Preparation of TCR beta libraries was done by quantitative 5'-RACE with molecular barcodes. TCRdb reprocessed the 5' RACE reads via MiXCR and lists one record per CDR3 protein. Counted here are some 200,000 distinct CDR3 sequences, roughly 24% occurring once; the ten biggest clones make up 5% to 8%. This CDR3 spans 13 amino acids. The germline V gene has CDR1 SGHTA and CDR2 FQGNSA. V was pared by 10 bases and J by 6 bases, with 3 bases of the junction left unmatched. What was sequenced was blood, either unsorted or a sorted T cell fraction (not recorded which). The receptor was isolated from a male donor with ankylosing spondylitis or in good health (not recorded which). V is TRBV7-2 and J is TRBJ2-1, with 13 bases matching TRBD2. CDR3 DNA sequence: TGTGCCACAGGACTAGCGGGAGCCAATGAGCAGTTCTTC. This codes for CATGLAGANEQFF.